This passage covers 26 T cell receptor beta chains from one sample sequenced in a study of T-cell reconstitution after alpha-beta-depleted transplantation in children. Preparation of the TCRbeta library used unique molecular identifiers. TCRdb passed the PCR reads through MiXCR, listing each CDR3 protein once. The repertoire holds about 610,000 distinct CDR3 sequences, with under 12% as singletons. Sequenced here: PBMCs from the stem cell graft donor, sampled from the stem cell graft. Receptor source: a human donor who donated a stem cell graft to a child with acute myeloid leukemia.

This chain uses TRBV7-2 with TRBJ2-5, with no clear D. Deletions cut 7 bases from V and 2 bases from J, with 5 bases between. CDR3 length equals 11 residues. Germline-derived CDR1 and CDR2 are SGHTA and FQGNSA. Here the CDR3 DNA reads TGTGCCAGCACCGAACAAGAGACCCAGTACTTC. As protein: CASTEQETQYF.

In its sample, this clonotype was seen a few times. The CDR3 is CASSSIDSNEQYF. In nucleotides, the CDR3 is TGTGCCAGCAGCTCTATAGACAGTAACGAGCAGTACTTC. J is TRBJ2-7 and V is TRBV7-2; D perhaps matches TRBD1 (5 bases). V was pared by 4 bases and J by 5 bases, with 12 bases between. Germline values: CDR1 SGHTA, CDR2 FQGNSA. This CDR3 has 13 amino acids.

This clonotype was recorded a few times. The rearrangement uses TRBV27 and TRBJ2-4, with D possibly matching TRBD2 (6 bases). The germline gives CDR1 MNHEY, CDR2 SMNVEV (reference sequence). CDR3 size: 14 residues. V shed 4 bases and J shed 0 bases, with 7 bases lying between them. CDR3: CASSWGVAKNIQYF. Here the CDR3 DNA reads TGTGCCAGCAGTTGGGGGGTAGCCAAAAACATTCAGTACTTC.

This clonotype was seen only a few times. This chain uses TRBV12-3 or TRBV12-4 with TRBJ2-7, with D unclear. This CDR3 is built from 12 residues. Trimming cost V 3 bases and J 7 bases, with 10 bases left between them. The CDR3 DNA follows: TGTGCCAGCAGTTTCCCCAAGGATGAGCAGTACTTC. It translates to CASSFPKDEQYF.

This sequence joins TRBV6-2 or TRBV6-3 and TRBJ2-1; D remains unclear. With 2 bases removed from V and 6 bases from J, the gap between germline ends came to 8 bases. The CDR3 is made up of 13 amino acids. Looked up from germline, CDR1 is MNHEY and CDR2 is SVGEGT. In DNA, the CDR3 is TGTGCCAGCAGTTACCCCGGTAGCAATGAGCAGTTCTTC. Protein: CASSYPGSNEQFF.

Note on this clonotype: A read error is likely here: a far larger clone is one base away. The chain has TRBV28 and TRBJ2-1, with 15 bases fitting TRBD2. V was clipped by 6 bases and J by 6 bases; unmatched bases: 3. The CDR3 has 15 amino acids. Looked up from germline, CDR1 is MDHEN and CDR2 is SYDVKM. The CDR3 loop reads CASRPGLAGGNEQFF. The CDR3 DNA is TGTGCCAGCAGGCCGGGACTAGCGGGAGGCAATGAGCAGTTCTTC.

This clonotype showed up many times. The chain carries TRBV28 and TRBJ2-7; D possibly corresponds to TRBD1 (8 bases). The germline gives CDR1 MDHEN, CDR2 SYDVKM. The CDR3 is 14 residues long. Trimming left V 5 bases short and J 5 bases short, with 16 bases between. The CDR3 loop reads CASSANRGGDEQYF. The CDR3 bases are TGTGCCAGCAGTGCAAACAGGGGGGGGGACGAGCAGTACTTC.

This rearrangement joins TRBV11-3 to TRBJ2-1; 7 positions match TRBD1. CDR1 SGHNT and CDR2 YENEEA come from the germline V gene. The CDR3 is made up of 12 amino acids. The ends lost 2 bases at V and 15 bases at J; junction bases unmatched: 7. The CDR3 DNA sequence: TGTGCCAGCAGCTTACGGGACAGCGTTGTGTTCTTC. Protein product: CASSLRDSVVFF.

In this sample, this clonotype turned up many times. V usage is TRBV20-1 and J usage is TRBJ2-1; D is possibly TRBD2 (6 bases). The CDR3 runs to 11 residues. From germline, CDR1 is DFQATT and CDR2 SNEGSKA (reference sequence). The V and J ends lost 8 bases and 6 bases respectively, with 11 bases between them. The chain's CDR3 is CSSGVTNEQFF. For the CDR3, the DNA is TGCAGTTCGGGGGTAACCAATGAGCAGTTCTTC.

This clonotype was detected only a few times. The rearrangement joins TRBV19 to TRBJ2-7; 12 bases are shared with TRBD2. V gave up 7 bases and J gave up 4 bases; unmatched junction bases: 8. Germline V CDR1 and CDR2: LNHDA, SQIVND (reference sequence). CDR3 length equals 15 residues. CDR3 amino acids: CASMETSGRRYEQYF. The CDR3, as DNA: TGTGCCAGTATGGAGACTAGCGGGAGAAGATACGAGCAGTACTTC.

The V gene is TRBV9, the J gene TRBJ2-1, with 9 positions matching TRBD2. Germline V gene lookup returns CDR1 SGDLS and CDR2 YYNGEE. There are 15 residues in the CDR3. V dropped 3 bases and J dropped 8; count of bases not matched to a gene: 9. The CDR3 nucleotides are TGTGCCAGCAGCGCTAGCGGGACCACCTCAGATGAGCAGTTCTTC. It codes for CASSASGTTSDEQFF.

This clonotype was seen repeatedly, ten times or more. The chain couples TRBV10-3 to TRBJ2-7; 10 bases fit TRBD1. The CDR3 spans 14 residues. The junction had 6 bases not matched to a gene; V was cut back by 10 bases and J by 0 bases. CDR1 is ENHRY and CDR2 is SYGVKD in the germline V gene. The CDR3 loop reads CATMGQGNSYEQYF. The CDR3 DNA reads as TGTGCCACCATGGGACAGGGGAACTCCTACGAGCAGTACTTC.

This clonotype was observed a handful of times. V and J are TRBV9 and TRBJ1-1, with D tentatively TRBD1 (5 bases). CDR1 SGDLS and CDR2 YYNGEE come from the germline V gene. The V and J ends lost 4 bases and 2 bases respectively, with 15 bases between them. The CDR3 totals 15 residues. The CDR3 protein is CASSHSGAINTEAFF. The CDR3 nucleotides are TGTGCCAGCAGCCACTCCGGGGCGATAAACACTGAAGCTTTCTTT.

This chain connects TRBV27 to TRBJ2-5, with D perhaps matching TRBD1 (5 bases). Trimming shortened V by 2 bases and J by 7 bases, and 20 bases separated the two germline ends. Germline CDR1 and CDR2: MNHEY and SMNVEV (reference sequence). The CDR3 totals 16 residues. The chain's CDR3 is CASSLRVGAHQGTQYF. The CDR3 nucleotides are TGTGCCAGCAGTTTAAGGGTTGGGGCCCACCAGGGGACCCAGTACTTC.

This clonotype has at least ten counts. The chain has TRBV14 and TRBJ2-1; 7 nucleotides line up with TRBD2. This CDR3 has 15 amino acids. The germline CDR1 and CDR2 sequences are SGHDN and FVKESK. V lost 3 bases and J lost 2; bases outside the gene matches: 4. CDR3 residues: CASSQTTSPYNEQFF. For the CDR3, the DNA is TGTGCCAGCAGCCAGACGACTAGCCCCTACAATGAGCAGTTCTTC.

This clonotype was recorded at least ten times. The V gene is TRBV5-1, the J gene TRBJ2-1; D gene ambiguous. Germline V gene data show CDR1 as SGHRS and CDR2 as YFSETQ. Trimming shortened V by 0 bases and J by 3 bases, and 7 bases separated the two germline ends. CDR3 length: 14 residues. CDR3 sequence (DNA): TGCGCCAGCAGCTTGGGCGGATACTACAATGAGCAGTTCTTC. As protein: CASSLGGYYNEQFF. The full variable domain, with the rest looked up from reference TRBV5-1 and TRBJ2-1, is KAGVTQTPRYLIKTRGQQVTLSCSPISGHRSVSWYQQTPGQGLQFLFEYFSETQRNKGNFPGRFSGRQFSNSRSEMNVSTLELGDSALYLCASSLGGYYNEQFFGPGTRLTVL.

This clonotype was picked up a small number of times. The chain uses TRBV6-1 and TRBJ2-2; 8 bases match TRBD1. The CDR3 loop spans 16 amino acids. The germline CDR1 and CDR2 sequences are MNHNS and SASEGT. The V and J ends lost 5 bases and 3 bases, in that order; junction bases with no gene match: 8. CDR3 DNA: TGTGCCAGCAGTCTAGGGGCAGGGGGCTACACCGGGGAGCTGTTTTTT. Amino acids: CASSLGAGGYTGELFF.

This clonotype was found a few times. The chain employs TRBV12-3 or TRBV12-4 and TRBJ2-2, with TRBD2 as a possible D gene (7 bases). This CDR3 comprises 14 residues. Trimming removed 5 bases at V and 6 bases at J, with 13 bases between. Here the CDR3 DNA reads TGTGCCAGCAGTCCCTTAGGGGGGGCCGGGGAGCTGTTTTTT. Protein product: CASSPLGGAGELFF.

The table lists this clonotype with many counts. V usage is TRBV4-3 and J usage is TRBJ2-7, with TRBD2 identical over 9 bases. Looked up from germline, CDR1 is LGHNA and CDR2 is YSLEER. The CDR3 sequence is 15 residues long. V lost 1 base to trimming and J lost 7 bases; unmatched junction nucleotides: 8. The CDR3 is CASSQVVAGVGEQYF. CDR3 sequence (DNA): TGCGCCAGCAGCCAAGTCGTAGCGGGAGTAGGTGAGCAGTACTTC.

J is TRBJ2-5 and V is TRBV20-1, with unresolved D. V shed 0 bases and J shed 4 bases, with 15 bases lying between them. The CDR3 has 15 residues. The germline gives CDR1 DFQATT, CDR2 SNEGSKA (reference sequence). The CDR3 loop reads CSARDPSRRRETQYF. The CDR3 DNA reads as TGCAGTGCTAGAGACCCCAGTAGGCGACGAGAGACCCAGTACTTC.

The V gene is TRBV5-4, the J gene TRBJ2-2; no reliable D call. CDR1 is SGHNT, CDR2 YYREEE, per germline (reference sequence). V was shortened by 2 bases and J by 4 bases, with 6 bases between the two germline ends. This CDR3 comprises 13 residues. The CDR3 region has the DNA TGTGCCAGCAGCTTTAAGTTCACCGGGGAGCTGTTTTTT. This gives the protein CASSFKFTGELFF.

V usage is TRBV5-1 and J usage is TRBJ1-1; perhaps TRBD1 as D (6 bases). The V end was cut by 4 bases, the J end by 4 bases, with 14 bases between. Germline loops: CDR1 SGHRS, CDR2 YFSETQ. The CDR3 totals 14 residues. DNA for the CDR3: TGCGCCAGCAGCACCGGGACAAGAGGCACTGAAGCTTTCTTT. Translation gives CASSTGTRGTEAFF.

The J gene is TRBJ2-2, the V gene TRBV29-1; weak D call: TRBD2 (7 bases). Trimming left V 5 bases short and J 4 bases short, with 17 bases between. The CDR3 extends over 15 amino acids. Germline-derived CDR1 and CDR2 are SQVTM and ANQGSEA. Here the CDR3 DNA reads TGCAGCGTTTACGGGGGGCCAAGAGGCACCGGGGAGCTGTTTTTT. Translated: CSVYGGPRGTGELFF.

The CDR3 DNA is TGTGCCAGCAGCTTTTCCCCTGACAACGAGCAGTACTTC. Translation gives CASSFSPDNEQYF. The V gene is TRBV27, the J gene TRBJ2-7, with no clear D. CDR3 length: 13 amino acids. CDR1 is MNHEY and CDR2 is SMNVEV in the germline V gene (reference sequence). V was shortened by 6 bases and J by 5 bases, with 14 bases between the two germline ends.

The V and J genes are TRBV20-1 and TRBJ1-2; TRBD1 aligns across 8 bases. CDR1 is DFQATT, CDR2 SNEGSKA, per germline (reference sequence). The CDR3 is made up of 13 amino acids. V lost 7 bases, J lost 6 bases, and 10 bases stayed unmatched. The CDR3 loop is CSVYQGAKNGYTF. The DNA of the CDR3 is TGCAGTGTTTACCAGGGGGCGAAGAATGGCTACACCTTC.

The chain links TRBV24-1 to TRBJ2-1, with a possible D match to TRBD2 (6 bases). This CDR3 spans 15 amino acids. V lost 3 bases, J lost 4 bases, and 12 bases lay in between. Germline-derived CDR1 and CDR2 are KGHDR and SFDVKD. The DNA of the CDR3 is TGTGCCACCAGTGATGGGGGGACGTTGTACAATGAGCAGTTCTTC. Amino acids: CATSDGGTLYNEQFF.